This T cell receptor (beta chain) was sequenced during a study of post-analysis software for immune sequencing data. Study-level findings and limits: Controls had lower frequencies than patients of about 5 TRBV segments, which included TRBV5-6, TRBV5-1 and TRBV20-1. Normalized Chao1 diversity was significantly lower in multiple sclerosis patients than in controls.

The germline V gene has CDR1 SGHRS and CDR2 YFSETQ. V lost 3 bases and J lost 10, with 8 bases in between. This CDR3 has 11 amino acids. Unique molecular identifiers had been added to the TCR beta cDNA libraries. A single record per CDR3 protein comes from TCRdb applying MiXCR to the PCR reads. In the table there are 450,000 to 700,000 distinct CDR3 sequences, around 40% of which are singletons. This clonotype was counted only a few times. The antigen remains unidentified. V is TRBV5-1 and J is TRBJ2-1; no clear D gene. The clonotype originates from a girl aged 10 to 17 with multiple sclerosis. Sequencing was performed on blood. As DNA, the CDR3 is TGCGCCAGCAGCTCCCTTTTCGAGCAGTTCTTC. Its translation is CASSSLFEQFF.